Sequencing of this TCR beta chain was carried out in a study of robustness of blood B and T cell sequencing (dated by TCRdb to 2017 to 2018). Looking at the study overall: The goal of the study was to figure out the amount of peripheral blood required to reliably characterize the TCRbeta and IgG repertoires of an individual. TCRbeta and IgG repertoires were quantified in each of the approximately 9 independently drawn blood samples. Two replicate TCRbeta cDNA libraries were prepared from one shared RNA pool from a single 10 ml draw, serving as technical replicates.

What the authors observed across the whole study: Immediate fractionation was required for EDTA tubes, so the use of EDTA tubes in multi-site collections was limited. Pooling tubes did not make the overlap of rare TCRbeta clonotypes any better, which implies that much larger blood volumes would be needed to capture those rare clonotypes. Every single 10 ml sample contained the 1,000 most abundant TCRbeta clonotypes from the pooled draws. A full plateau was not reached by TCRbeta rarefaction curves, suggesting under-sequencing or many low-abundance clonotypes. Evidence of cross-contamination, likely resulting from batch processing, was observed in one pair of TCRbeta libraries, and the UMI-sequence pairs shared between the two libraries were removed. Coverage of the top 10,000 TCRbeta clonotypes approached saturation when 3 or 4 tubes (about 27-45 ml blood) were combined. When technical replicate libraries were compared, about 96% of the top 10,000 TCRbeta clonotypes in one library also turned up in the other.

The library was built by means of PCR. Sequencing relied on an Illumina MiSeq. cDNA was synthesized with SMARTScribe reverse transcriptase and a 5' template-switch oligo that added a universal priming site. The template-switch oligo carried a 12-nucleotide random unique molecular identifier (UMI) that tagged each cDNA molecule. During reverse transcription, TCRbeta transcripts were targeted using chain-specific reverse primers. Uracil DNA glycosylase treatment removed residual template-switch adapters, and cDNA was purified with a Qiagen MinElute kit. The first PCR used KAPA HiFi HotStart ReadyMix for 20 to 25 cycles, split across four 50 ul reactions with step-out primers. Before any further amplification, the products of the first-round PCR were gel-purified. Illumina Nextera adapters were attached in a second roughly 8-cycle PCR, after which libraries were purified and pooled. A 50-nucleotide 5' read captured the UMI barcode for each TCRbeta molecule. The original methods were these. Using the MIGEC toolkit, reads were grouped by UMI into consensus reads. PEAR was used to merge forward and reverse consensus reads into final reads. Identical UMI-sequence pairs shared across libraries were treated as cross-sample contamination and removed by a custom decontamination script. V(D)J assignment and CDR3 extraction were performed with MIGMAP, a wrapper around IgBLAST. A TCR clonotype was defined as sharing the same V gene, J gene and CDR3 amino acid sequence, and CDR1 and CDR2 were not sequenced. TCRdb ran its own pipeline on the public reads, namely fastp trimming at Q25 and MiXCR clone calling, and kept in-frame beta chains. All rows with the same CDR3 protein become a single entry with the most common DNA and genes. The V and J calls, along with clone size, are taken from TCRdb and not from the paper's own processing. A total of around 3,200 distinct CDR3 sequences appear in this sample, roughly 56% of them only once. Clones ranked in the top ten supply 28% of the sample.

TCRbeta repertoires were measured from mRNA instead of genomic DNA, an approach that captures expressed receptors. Without any cell sorting, leukocytes from the buffy coat were collected into Trizol, and RNA was extracted using the Direct-zol RNA MiniPrep Plus kit. To separate plasma, buffy coat and red blood cells, EDTA blood tubes were immediately centrifuged at 4 degrees C. In the case of this clonotype: Its antigen remains undetermined. Base quality data are lacking; no much larger clone is found one base away.

The CDR3 sequence holds 12 residues, the cysteine and phenylalanine included. The retained sequence is limited to the CDR3, 36 bases, with the frame set at the first base. Per the germline V gene, SNHLY is the CDR1 and FYNNEI is the CDR2. V drops 5 bases and J drops 6 bases, leaving 9 bases in between. The sequenced sample was peripheral blood. The TCR comes from a human donor in good health. Recombination connected TRBV2 to TRBJ2-3; a confident D gene designation cannot be given. CDR3 sequence: CASSLREDTQYF. At the DNA level, the sequence is TGTGCCAGCAGTTTGCGTGAGGATACGCAGTATTTT.